Listed below are T cell receptor beta chains from one sample, sequenced in a study of T-cell reconstitution after alpha-beta-depleted transplantation in children. MiXCR, applied by TCRdb to the PCR reads, yields one record per CDR3 protein. The sample holds almost 400,000 distinct CDR3 sequences; roughly 20% are singletons and the top ten take 3.8%. The sequencing here drew on PBMCs from the stem cell graft donor, taken from the stem cell graft. The receptor source for this set is a human donor who donated a stem cell graft to a child with acute myeloid leukemia. Both conserved end residues are part of each CDR3. The D gene is left open where the match is weak. Size is omitted from some rows. Given values are once, few, many or a class for expanded clones.

j_gene: TRBJ2-6; abundance: few; v_gene: TRBV21-1; d_gene: -; CDR3nt: TGTGCCAGCAGCAATGGGACAGGGGGCTCTGGGGCCAACGTCCTGACTTTC; CDR3aa: CASSNGTGGSGANVLTF
j_gene: TRBJ1-1; abundance: once; v_gene: TRBV7-6; d_gene: -; CDR3nt: TGTGCCAGCAGCCAAACCTTTGGGGGGGGCACTGAAGCTTTCTTT; CDR3aa: CASSQTFGGGTEAFF
j_gene: TRBJ2-2; abundance: -; v_gene: TRBV30; d_gene: -; CDR3nt: TGTGCCTGGAGTCCTTTCCGGACCGGGGAGCTGTTTTTT; CDR3aa: CAWSPFRTGELFF
j_gene: TRBJ2-7; abundance: few; v_gene: TRBV5-1; d_gene: TRBD2; CDR3nt: TGCGCCAGCAGCTTGGTCCGGGAGGGCGAATACGAGCAGTACTTC; CDR3aa: CASSLVREGEYEQYF
j_gene: TRBJ1-5; abundance: -; v_gene: TRBV28; d_gene: TRBD1; CDR3nt: TGTGCCAGCAGTTCAGGACAGGGCCCGCAGCCCCAGCATTTT; CDR3aa: CASSSGQGPQPQHF
j_gene: TRBJ1-1; abundance: many; v_gene: TRBV29-1; d_gene: TRBD1; CDR3nt: TGCAGCGTGAAGGGACAGGGGAACACTGAAGCTTTCTTT; CDR3aa: CSVKGQGNTEAFF
j_gene: TRBJ2-3; abundance: -; v_gene: TRBV7-8; d_gene: TRBD2; CDR3nt: TGTGCCAGCAGCTCGTCGCTAGCGGGAACAGATACGCAGTATTTT; CDR3aa: CASSSSLAGTDTQYF
j_gene: TRBJ2-7; abundance: -; v_gene: TRBV9; d_gene: -; CDR3nt: TGTGCCAGCAGCGAGGGCAGGGGACCGTACCACGAGCAGTACTTC; CDR3aa: CASSEGRGPYHEQYF
j_gene: TRBJ2-1; abundance: -; v_gene: TRBV5-1; d_gene: -; CDR3nt: TGCGCCAGCACCCTCCTATTGGGGAATGAGCAGTTCTTC; CDR3aa: CASTLLLGNEQFF
j_gene: TRBJ1-2; abundance: -; v_gene: TRBV20-1; d_gene: TRBD1; CDR3nt: TGCAGTGCCCCGGACAGGGAACACTATGGCTACACCTTC; CDR3aa: CSAPDREHYGYTF
j_gene: TRBJ1-2; abundance: -; v_gene: TRBV9; d_gene: -; CDR3nt: TGTGCCAGCAGCCCCGACGGGAGGCCGAACTATGGCTACACCTTC; CDR3aa: CASSPDGRPNYGYTF
j_gene: TRBJ2-6; abundance: -; v_gene: TRBV20-1; d_gene: TRBD1; CDR3nt: TGCAGTGCTAAAAGACAGGGTTTTGGGGCCAACGTCCTGACTTTC; CDR3aa: CSAKRQGFGANVLTF
j_gene: TRBJ1-5; abundance: -; v_gene: TRBV7-8; d_gene: -; CDR3nt: TGTGCCAGCAGCTTAGCCGAGAGTCAGCCCCAGCATTTT; CDR3aa: CASSLAESQPQHF
j_gene: TRBJ1-5; abundance: -; v_gene: TRBV10-3; d_gene: -; CDR3nt: TGTGCCATCAGTGAGTCGCCAGGGGACCAGCCCCAGCATTTT; CDR3aa: CAISESPGDQPQHF
j_gene: TRBJ2-1; abundance: many; v_gene: TRBV29-1; d_gene: TRBD1; CDR3nt: TGCAGCGTAGACCGGGACAGCAGGAATGAGCAGTTCTTC; CDR3aa: CSVDRDSRNEQFF
j_gene: TRBJ2-7; abundance: few; v_gene: TRBV5-1; d_gene: TRBD2; CDR3nt: TGCGCCAGCAGATCGGGACTAGCGGGATACTACGAGCAGTACTTC; CDR3aa: CASRSGLAGYYEQYF
j_gene: TRBJ1-5; abundance: few; v_gene: TRBV20-1; d_gene: -; CDR3nt: TGCAGTGCTAGAGAGCTAGTTGGTGGCAATCAGCCCCAGCATTTT; CDR3aa: CSARELVGGNQPQHF
j_gene: TRBJ2-1; abundance: many; v_gene: TRBV20-1; d_gene: TRBD2; CDR3nt: TGCAGTGCCGGGACTAGCGGGAGAAGTGAGCAGTTCTTC; CDR3aa: CSAGTSGRSEQFF
j_gene: TRBJ2-1; abundance: -; v_gene: TRBV7-8; d_gene: TRBD2; CDR3nt: TGTGCCAGCAGCTTGACCGGGACTAGCGGGACGGGTGAGCAGTTCTTC; CDR3aa: CASSLTGTSGTGEQFF
j_gene: TRBJ2-7; abundance: few; v_gene: TRBV7-3; d_gene: TRBD2; CDR3nt: TGTGCCAGCAGCTTCGGACTAGGCCCCTACGAGCAGTACTTC; CDR3aa: CASSFGLGPYEQYF
j_gene: TRBJ2-5; abundance: few; v_gene: TRBV12-3/TRBV12-4; d_gene: TRBD1; CDR3nt: TGTGCCAGCAGTTTAACAGGGGGCACGGAAGAGACCCAGTACTTC; CDR3aa: CASSLTGGTEETQYF
j_gene: TRBJ2-7; abundance: few; v_gene: TRBV20-1; d_gene: -; CDR3nt: TGCAGTGCTAGAGTGGCGGGCCACTACGAGCAGTACTTC; CDR3aa: CSARVAGHYEQYF
j_gene: TRBJ2-1; abundance: -; v_gene: TRBV7-9; d_gene: -; CDR3nt: TGTGCCAGCAGCCCGCGAGAAGGGAATGAGCAGTTCTTC; CDR3aa: CASSPREGNEQFF
j_gene: TRBJ1-5; abundance: few; v_gene: TRBV20-1; d_gene: -; CDR3nt: TGCAGTGCTATGGGAGGGTATAGCAATCAGCCCCAGCATTTT; CDR3aa: CSAMGGYSNQPQHF
j_gene: TRBJ2-1; abundance: few; v_gene: TRBV20-1; d_gene: -; CDR3nt: TGCAGTGCCAGGGGTAGGGGAAATGAGCAGTTCTTC; CDR3aa: CSARGRGNEQFF
j_gene: TRBJ2-2; abundance: -; v_gene: TRBV25-1; d_gene: -; CDR3nt: TGTGCCAGCAGTGATCTTTCGGACCCTCCCGGGGAGCTGTTTTTT; CDR3aa: CASSDLSDPPGELFF
j_gene: TRBJ2-1; abundance: -; v_gene: TRBV20-1; d_gene: -; CDR3nt: TGCAGTGCTCTCGGGCCCTCCGGTGGGCACAATGAGCAGTTCTTC; CDR3aa: CSALGPSGGHNEQFF
j_gene: TRBJ2-7; abundance: few; v_gene: TRBV21-1; d_gene: -; CDR3nt: TGTGCCAGCAGCCTACGGACGCACCCGTCAGGACTAGGGCAGAACGAGCAGTACTTC; CDR3aa: CASSLRTHPSGLGQNEQYF
j_gene: TRBJ2-2; abundance: -; v_gene: TRBV2; d_gene: TRBD2; CDR3nt: TGTGCCAGCAGTAGGACTAGCGGGTACACCGGGGAGCTGTTTTTT; CDR3aa: CASSRTSGYTGELFF
j_gene: TRBJ1-4; abundance: few; v_gene: TRBV28; d_gene: -; CDR3nt: TGTGTCTCAAGGACCAGTAATGAAAAACTGTTTTTT; CDR3aa: CVSRTSNEKLFF
j_gene: TRBJ2-3; abundance: few; v_gene: TRBV25-1; d_gene: -; CDR3nt: TGTGCCAGCAGTCCTCTCCGACTAGGACTTGTCTATACGCAGTATTTT; CDR3aa: CASSPLRLGLVYTQYF
j_gene: TRBJ1-5; abundance: few; v_gene: TRBV12-3/TRBV12-4; d_gene: -; CDR3nt: TGTGCCAGCAGCCCTCAAGGGACTTACAATCAGCCCCAGCATTTT; CDR3aa: CASSPQGTYNQPQHF
j_gene: TRBJ2-7; abundance: -; v_gene: TRBV20-1; d_gene: TRBD2; CDR3nt: TGCAGTGCTAGAGCCGTGGGACTAGCGGAATCCTCGTACGAGCAGTACTTC; CDR3aa: CSARAVGLAESSYEQYF
j_gene: TRBJ2-3; abundance: many; v_gene: TRBV5-1; d_gene: TRBD2; CDR3nt: TGCGCCAGCAGCTTGGTTGCGGGAGATGGCACAGATACGCAGTATTTT; CDR3aa: CASSLVAGDGTDTQYF
j_gene: TRBJ2-1; abundance: few; v_gene: TRBV24-1; d_gene: TRBD1; CDR3nt: TGTGCCACCAGCCCGGGACAGAGACTCTACAATGAGCAGTTCTTC; CDR3aa: CATSPGQRLYNEQFF
j_gene: TRBJ2-3; abundance: -; v_gene: TRBV20-1; d_gene: -; CDR3nt: TGCAGTGCGCCGGACTACCCCCTGAGAAACTTT; CDR3aa: CSAPDYPLRNF
j_gene: TRBJ2-2; abundance: -; v_gene: TRBV7-2; d_gene: -; CDR3nt: TGTGCCAGCAGCCCGGGGCGGCAGGACAGGGAGCTGTTTTTT; CDR3aa: CASSPGRQDRELFF
j_gene: TRBJ2-1; abundance: -; v_gene: TRBV20-1; d_gene: -; CDR3nt: TGCAGTGCTAGAGCCCAATCTAGCGAGGGGATCTTC; CDR3aa: CSARAQSSEGIF
j_gene: TRBJ2-2; abundance: -; v_gene: TRBV10-1; d_gene: -; CDR3nt: TGCGCCACCCGTGAGGGGATTAACACCGGGGAGCTGTTTTTT; CDR3aa: CATREGINTGELFF
j_gene: TRBJ2-7; abundance: many; v_gene: TRBV7-2; d_gene: -; CDR3nt: TGTGCCAGCAGGCCAACCCCGAGCTACGAGCAGTACTTC; CDR3aa: CASRPTPSYEQYF
j_gene: TRBJ2-7; abundance: few; v_gene: TRBV24-1; d_gene: -; CDR3nt: TGTGCCACCAGTGGCCACGCACAGATTATTGAGCAGTACTTC; CDR3aa: CATSGHAQIIEQYF
j_gene: TRBJ2-7; abundance: many; v_gene: TRBV29-1; d_gene: -; CDR3nt: TGCAGCCCCCGAACAACCTACGAGCAGTACTTC; CDR3aa: CSPRTTYEQYF
j_gene: TRBJ2-7; abundance: -; v_gene: TRBV11-3; d_gene: -; CDR3nt: TGTGCCAGCACCATAGGGTACAACTCCTACGAGCAGTACTTC; CDR3aa: CASTIGYNSYEQYF
j_gene: TRBJ2-3; abundance: -; v_gene: TRBV5-1; d_gene: -; CDR3nt: TGCGCCAGCAATGGGGGGACCCAGGGAGATACGCAGTATTTT; CDR3aa: CASNGGTQGDTQYF
j_gene: TRBJ2-5; abundance: -; v_gene: TRBV12-3/TRBV12-4; d_gene: -; CDR3nt: TGTGCCAGCAGTCTGGGACACACCCAAGGGACCCAGTACTTC; CDR3aa: CASSLGHTQGTQYF
j_gene: TRBJ2-5; abundance: -; v_gene: TRBV29-1; d_gene: -; CDR3nt: TGCAGCGCCGAGGGGGTCGTAGAGACCCAGTACTTC; CDR3aa: CSAEGVVETQYF
j_gene: TRBJ1-2; abundance: -; v_gene: TRBV29-1; d_gene: -; CDR3nt: TGCAGCGTTGGTATGGGGGGAGGCTATGGCTACACCTTC; CDR3aa: CSVGMGGGYGYTF
j_gene: TRBJ2-3; abundance: -; v_gene: TRBV7-3; d_gene: -; CDR3nt: TGTGCCAGCAGCTTAGATAGAGGAGATACGCAGTATTTT; CDR3aa: CASSLDRGDTQYF
j_gene: TRBJ2-5; abundance: -; v_gene: TRBV5-1; d_gene: -; CDR3nt: TGCGCCAGCAGCTTGTCCCAGGGATCAGAGACCCAGTACTTC; CDR3aa: CASSLSQGSETQYF
j_gene: TRBJ1-2; abundance: few; v_gene: TRBV12-3/TRBV12-4; d_gene: TRBD1; CDR3nt: TGTGCCAGCAGTACTCGGGACAGGACGGCTGGCTACACCTTC; CDR3aa: CASSTRDRTAGYTF
j_gene: TRBJ1-6; abundance: few; v_gene: TRBV9; d_gene: -; CDR3nt: TGTGCCAGCAGCGTAGGAGGATATAATTCACCCCTCCACTTT; CDR3aa: CASSVGGYNSPLHF
j_gene: TRBJ1-5; abundance: few; v_gene: TRBV4-1; d_gene: TRBD1; CDR3nt: TGCGCCAGCAGCCAAGAGGACAGGGATGATCAGCCCCAGCATTTT; CDR3aa: CASSQEDRDDQPQHF